This record concerns one T cell receptor (beta chain) sequence. The entry originates in a study of blood T cell repertoires in COVID-19. Overall study context: The origin of the acute and convalescent COVID-19 samples was the United States, Italy and Spain.

This CDR3 is built from 16 residues. J gave up 5 bases and V 5 bases, and 9 bases lay outside the gene matches. CDR1 and CDR2 (germline): SGHTA, FQGTGA. Per the original data handling: Nucleated cell counts were estimated from reference gene primer amplification. Clones were sequenced by immunoSEQ multiplex PCR, and TCRdb holds only the in-frame ones, with some missing. The V and J calls and clone size were taken over from that table, and D and trimming were inferred from the DNA. This sample carries over 110,000 clones, approximately 90% of them seen once, and the ten largest clones take around 26%.

This TCR was recovered from a human donor in a cohort sampled during active COVID-19. The sequenced material came from peripheral blood. The chain is built from TRBV7-3 and TRBJ2-2; the match to TRBD1 covers 9 bases. The DNA for the CDR3 is TGTGCCAGCAGCGAGGCCGGGACAGGGAAGACCGGGGAGCTGTTTTTT. Translating gives CASSEAGTGKTGELFF.